This T cell receptor (beta chain) is drawn from a study of blood T cell repertoires in COVID-19. Whole-study context: The United States, Italy and Spain provided the acute and convalescent COVID-19 samples. Sources were T cells, B-cell-depleted T cells, or PBMCs; the material itself was cDNA or gDNA.

V was clipped by 11 bases and J by 12 bases; unmatched bases: 20. CDR1 is MNHEY, CDR2 SMNVEV, per germline (reference sequence). The CDR3 length is 15 residues. This clone showed up just once. Authors' data handling: Nucleated cell counts were estimated from reference gene primer amplification. The repertoire was sequenced with immunoSEQ multiplex PCR; TCRdb's copy has only in-frame clones and lacks some. V and J calls and clone size are as listed in that table; D and trimming were resolved from the DNA. The table lists 200,000 to 300,000 clones, under 90% of them singletons. This sequence joins TRBV27 and TRBJ2-1; TRBD2 aligns across 9 bases. The sample consisted of peripheral blood. This TCR was recovered from a man aged 60 to 69 with acute or convalescent COVID-19. The CDR3: CASLRASGRRGRQFF. CDR3 DNA: TGTGCCTCCCTTAGGGCCAGCGGGAGGCGAGGGAGGCAGTTCTTC.